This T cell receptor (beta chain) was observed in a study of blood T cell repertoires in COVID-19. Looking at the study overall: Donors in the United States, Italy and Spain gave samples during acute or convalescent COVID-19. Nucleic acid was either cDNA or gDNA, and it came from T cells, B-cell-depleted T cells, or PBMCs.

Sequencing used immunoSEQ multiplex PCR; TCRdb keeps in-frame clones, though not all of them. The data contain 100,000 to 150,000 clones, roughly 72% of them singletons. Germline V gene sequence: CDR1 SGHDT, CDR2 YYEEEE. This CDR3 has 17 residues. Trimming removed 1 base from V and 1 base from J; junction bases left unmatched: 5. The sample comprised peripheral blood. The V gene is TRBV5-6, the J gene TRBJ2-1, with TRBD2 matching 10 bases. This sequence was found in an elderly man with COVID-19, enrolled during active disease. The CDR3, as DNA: TGTGCCAGCAGCTTGAAACTAGCGGGATGGTCCTACAATGAGCAGTTCTTC. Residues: CASSLKLAGWSYNEQFF.